Presented here are 2 T cell receptor beta chains from one specimen sequenced in a study of blood T cell repertoires in COVID-19. Sequenced by immunoSEQ multiplex PCR; TCRdb stores in-frame clones only, minus some. The data contain around 140,000 clones, about 89% of them singletons. The sample was peripheral blood. Source of these receptors: a man in his sixties with COVID-19, enrolled during active disease.

The chain is built from TRBV19 and TRBJ1-3; 11 nucleotides line up with TRBD1. V was clipped by 3 bases and J by 2 bases; unmatched bases: 3. Germline V gene lookup returns CDR1 LNHDA and CDR2 SQIVND (reference sequence). There are 16 residues in the CDR3. CDR3 DNA: TGTGCCAGTAGTATGTTGGACAGGGGGCCTGGAAACACCATATATTTT. Its protein is CASSMLDRGPGNTIYF. Using reference TRBV19 and TRBJ1-3 for the parts outside the CDR3, the full variable domain is DGGITQSPKYLFRKEGQNVTLSCEQNLNHDAMYWYRQDPGQGLRLIYYSQIVNDFQKGDIAEGYSVSREKKESFPLTVTSAQKNPTAFYLCASSMLDRGPGNTIYFGEGSWLTVV.

This clone was detected once. CDR3 sequence: CASSPQQGSNEQYF. The CDR3 nucleotides read TGTGCCAGCTCACCTCAGCAGGGGTCTAACGAGCAGTACTTC. V usage is TRBV18 and J usage is TRBJ2-7; tentatively, D is TRBD1 (6 bases). Trimming left V 3 bases short and J 5 bases short, with 14 bases between. This CDR3 contains 14 residues. The germline V gene encodes CDR1 KGHSH and CDR2 LQKENI.